Shown below are 8 T cell receptor beta chains from a single sample sequenced in a study of cytomegalovirus exposure and HLA in healthy donors. Primers: 60 Vbeta forward and 13 Jbeta reverse. The protocol was immunoSEQ multiplex PCR, while the TCRdb copy is restricted to in-frame clones and leaves out a portion. The sample holds approximately 190,000 clones, about 13% seen once. Sequencing was carried out using PBMCs. The receptors were gathered from a man aged 50-60 years in good health and CMV-seropositive.

This clone was seen only a few times. The V and J genes are TRBV5-4 and TRBJ2-5, with 7 bases fitting TRBD1. This CDR3 comprises 13 residues. Trimming removed 4 bases from V and 2 bases from J; junction bases left unmatched: 2. Germline CDR1 reads SGHNT; CDR2 reads YYREEE (reference sequence). The CDR3 nucleotides are TGTGCCAGCAGCACGGGACAGCAAGAGACCCAGTACTTC. It is translated as CASSTGQQETQYF.

This clone was recorded a few times. In DNA, the CDR3 is TGTGCCAGCAGCCAAGCCCGGTGGGAGACCCAGTACTTC. This gives the protein CASSQARWETQYF. The rearrangement links TRBV14 to TRBJ2-5; D gene uncertain. The V end lost 1 base, the J end lost 5 bases, and 8 bases lay between the germline ends. The CDR3 length is 13 residues. Germline V gene data show CDR1 as SGHDN and CDR2 as FVKESK.

The chain has TRBV7-9 and TRBJ2-3; D is possibly TRBD1 (5 bases). CDR1 is SEHNR and CDR2 is FQNEAQ in the germline V gene (reference sequence). The CDR3 extends over 14 amino acids. V lost 4 bases, J lost 4 bases, and 12 bases lay in between. The CDR3: CASSSRDRPDTQYF. The CDR3 DNA is TGTGCCAGCAGCTCTCGTGACAGACCAGATACGCAGTATTTT. The full variable domain, completed using reference TRBV7-9 and TRBJ2-3, is DTGVSQNPRHKITKRGQNVTFRCDPISEHNRLYWYRQTLGQGPEFLTYFQNEAQLEKSRLLSDRFSAERPKGSFSTLEIQRTEQGDSAMYLCASSSRDRPDTQYFGPGTRLTVL.

This chain uses TRBV7-6 with TRBJ2-2; TRBD1 matches 12 bases. Trimming at V came to 4 bases and at J to 4 bases, leaving 10 bases not matched to a gene. CDR1 and CDR2 (germline): SGHVS, FNYEAQ. The CDR3 is 18 residues long. DNA for the CDR3: TGTGCCAGCAGCTCCGGCCCGGGACAGGGGGCTTTCACCGGGGAGCTGTTTTTT. Encoded protein: CASSSGPGQGAFTGELFF.

The rearrangement joins TRBV5-5 to TRBJ1-4; 7 nucleotides match TRBD1. After removal of 2 bases from V and 5 bases from J, the junction contained 6 bases not matched to a gene. There are 15 residues in the CDR3. Germline CDR1 SGHKS, CDR2 YYEKEE (reference sequence). The CDR3 DNA sequence: TGTGCCAGCAGCTTCTCGGGACAGCAAAATGAAAAACTGTTTTTT. Amino acid sequence: CASSFSGQQNEKLFF.

The CDR3 bases are TGTGCCAGCAGTACCTCCGGGACAGGGTACACCGGGGAGCTGTTTTTT. Translated: CASSTSGTGYTGELFF. V and J are TRBV6-4 and TRBJ2-2; 9 bases fit TRBD1. This CDR3 is 16 amino acids long. The J segment lost 3 bases and the V segment lost 5 bases, leaving 7 bases of the junction unmatched. Germline values: CDR1 MRHNA, CDR2 SNTAGT.

The V gene is TRBV6-6, the J gene TRBJ1-6; the match to TRBD1 covers 7 bases. V lost 7 bases, J lost 13 bases, and 16 bases stayed unmatched. This CDR3 contains 15 residues. CDR1 is MNHNY, CDR2 SVGAGI, per germline (reference sequence). The chain's CDR3 is CASTHDKGGVGPLHF. The CDR3 DNA is TGTGCCAGCACTCACGACAAAGGGGGCGTAGGGCCCCTCCACTTT.

This clone was counted only a few times. The rearrangement joins TRBV6-1 to TRBJ2-2; D gene unclear. V was pared by 5 bases and J by 2 bases, with 12 bases between. Germline CDR1 MNHNS, CDR2 SASEGT. The CDR3 loop spans 15 amino acids. This chain's CDR3 is CASSTRHTNTGELFF. CDR3 nucleotide sequence: TGTGCCAGCAGTACCCGACATACCAACACCGGGGAGCTGTTTTTT.